This note documents a single T cell receptor (beta chain) sequence. This clone was found once. No cognate antigen has been identified for it. No qualities accompany the bases; no much larger clone lies one base away. This sample was included in a study of T cell changes during pregnancy in multiple sclerosis (dated 2019 in TCRdb). With regard to the full study: In women with multiple sclerosis, the researchers looked at how the T cell repertoire shifted as pregnancy progressed.

Libraries came from the immunoSEQ multiplex PCR assay. TCRdb carries this immuneACCESS record with in-frame sequences only. Its versions omit some clonotypes, under half of them owing to an unresolved V gene in the studies checked, with the rest unexplained. This sample holds around 60,000 clones; around 92% were observed only once. About 2.7% of the sample belongs to the ten largest clones. The trim is 6 bases for V and 5 bases for J, with a gap of 16 bases between the germline ends. As encoded in the germline V gene, CDR1 is KGHSH while CDR2 is LQKENI. The CDR3 has 14 amino acids, counting the end cysteine and phenylalanine. The only DNA kept is the CDR3, 42 bases in frame from the first base.

The chain employs TRBV18 and TRBJ1-1; no D gene can be assigned with confidence. Sequencing was performed on peripheral blood, taken in the second trimester of pregnancy. This clonotype originated in a female donor in good health, enrolled as a control in a pregnancy study. CDR3 sequence: CASSHGLGGTEAFF. The sequence in DNA is TGTGCCAGCTCCCACGGATTGGGCGGGACTGAAGCTTTCTTT.